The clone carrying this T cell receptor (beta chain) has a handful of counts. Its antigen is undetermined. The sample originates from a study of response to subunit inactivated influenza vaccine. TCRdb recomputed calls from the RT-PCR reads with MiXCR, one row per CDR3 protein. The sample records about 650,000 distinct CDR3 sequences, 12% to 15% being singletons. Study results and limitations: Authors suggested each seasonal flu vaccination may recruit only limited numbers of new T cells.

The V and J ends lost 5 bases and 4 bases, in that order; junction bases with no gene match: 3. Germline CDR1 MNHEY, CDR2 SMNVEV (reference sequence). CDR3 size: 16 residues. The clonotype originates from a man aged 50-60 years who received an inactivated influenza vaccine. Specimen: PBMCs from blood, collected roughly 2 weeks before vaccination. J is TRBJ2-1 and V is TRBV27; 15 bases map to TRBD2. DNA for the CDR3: TGTGCCAGCAGTAGGGGGACTAGCGGGGGGTACAATGAGCAGTTCTTC. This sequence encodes CASSRGTSGGYNEQFF.